The entry below gives a single T cell receptor beta chain sequence along with its context. Its antigen is not known. Each cell subset's genomic DNA was divided evenly among several immunoSEQ plates. Data came from immunoSEQ multiplex PCR; TCRdb stores just in-frame clones and leaves some out. The sample records hundreds of thousands of clones, about 96% being singletons. Terminally differentiated effector memory CD45RA+ cells were excluded by CCR7 positive selection of CD45RO-negative cells. The source of the sample is a study of shared clonotypes between healthy human individuals. Study in general: CD4 naive and memory got three plates each, CD8 naive two, CD8 memory one. The study's findings and limits: Genetic and exposure-history diversity was limited by the small donor number.

Looked up from germline, CDR1 is SNHLY and CDR2 is FYNNEI. CDR3 length: 15 amino acids. V and J are TRBV2 and TRBJ2-5; TRBD2 matches 7 bases. The J call may be mistaken, given a closer DNA end match to TRBJ2-7. This TCR came from a woman aged 30 to 39 in good health. Sequencing was done on a sample of naive CD8+ T cells sorted from blood. The CDR3 is CASSEAGGPGYEQYF. CDR3 DNA: TGTGCCAGCAGTGAAGCGGGAGGGCCTGGGTACGAGCAGTACTTC.